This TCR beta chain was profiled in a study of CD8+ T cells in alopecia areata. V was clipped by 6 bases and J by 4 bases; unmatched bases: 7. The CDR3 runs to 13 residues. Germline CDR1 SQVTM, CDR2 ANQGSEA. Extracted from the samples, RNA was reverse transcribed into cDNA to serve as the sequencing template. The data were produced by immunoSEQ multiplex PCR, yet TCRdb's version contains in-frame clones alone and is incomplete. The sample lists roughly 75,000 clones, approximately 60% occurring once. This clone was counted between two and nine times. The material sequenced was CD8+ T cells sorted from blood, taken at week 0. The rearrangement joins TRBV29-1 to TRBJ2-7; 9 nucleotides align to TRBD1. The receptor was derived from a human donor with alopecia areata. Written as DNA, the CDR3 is TGCAGCGTGATCAGGGGGACAGGGTACGAGCAGTACTTC. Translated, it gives CSVIRGTGYEQYF.